This TCR beta chain was captured in a study of blood T cells in healthy people across ages. Trimming stripped 4 bases from V and 1 base from J, with 17 bases between. This CDR3 contains 16 residues. The germline CDR1 and CDR2 sequences are SGHRS and YFSETQ. A J-beta primer mix and a sample-barcoded 5' primer were used in a second PCR of about 7 to 12 cycles. TCRdb processed the 5' RACE reads anew with MiXCR; each CDR3 protein has one entry. The repertoire includes roughly 2 million distinct CDR3 sequences, roughly 50% of them detected once, and less than 2.5% sits in the top ten. The sequencing input was blood. The sequence was obtained from a woman between 40 and 50 years old in good health. The chain uses TRBV5-1 and TRBJ1-1; a weak D match, TRBD1 (6 bases). Written as DNA, the CDR3 is TGCGCCAGCAGCCAATTGGGGGGGCTTCAGAACACTGAAGCTTTCTTT. This translates into CASSQLGGLQNTEAFF.